Sequencing of this T cell receptor beta chain was carried out in a study of blood T cells in healthy people across ages. The CDR3 consists of 13 residues. The V gene lost 5 bases and the J gene lost 6 bases, with 11 bases spanning the gap. The germline gives CDR1 SQVTM, CDR2 ANQGSEA. Then a second PCR, running about 6 to 11 cycles, was carried out with a sample-barcoded 5' primer and a J-beta primer mix. TCRdb passed the 5' RACE reads through MiXCR, listing each CDR3 protein once. Of 790,000 or so distinct CDR3 sequences listed, around 45% are singletons. Source material: blood. This chain links TRBV29-1 with TRBJ1-6, with D unclear. The receptor was isolated from a man at least 80 years old in good health. The CDR3 spells CSVRFGPNSPLHF. The CDR3 region has the DNA TGCAGCGTTCGGTTTGGCCCTAATTCACCCCTCCACTTT.